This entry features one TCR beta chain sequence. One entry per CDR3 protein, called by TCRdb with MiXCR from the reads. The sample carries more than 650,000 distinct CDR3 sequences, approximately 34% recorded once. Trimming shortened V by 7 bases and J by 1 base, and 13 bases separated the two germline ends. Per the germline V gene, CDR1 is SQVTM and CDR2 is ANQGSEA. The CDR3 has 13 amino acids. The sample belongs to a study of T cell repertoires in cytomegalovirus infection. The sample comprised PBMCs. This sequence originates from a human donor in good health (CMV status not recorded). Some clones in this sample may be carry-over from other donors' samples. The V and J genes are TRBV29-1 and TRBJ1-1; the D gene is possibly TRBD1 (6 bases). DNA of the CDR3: TGCAGCGCGTCCGGGACAACGAACACTGAAGCTTTCTTT. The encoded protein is CSASGTTNTEAFF.